This T cell receptor beta chain came from a study of T cell repertoires in cytomegalovirus infection. Whole-study context: Recently identified HLA-C-restricted CMV epitopes and well-studied HLA-B-restricted CMV epitopes were used by the study.

This clonotype has a single count. The target antigen is unknown. Trimming shortened V by 5 bases and J by 4 bases, and 32 bases separated the two germline ends. The germline CDR1 and CDR2 sequences are SGHNT and YYREEE (reference sequence). The CDR3 totals 20 residues. MiXCR, applied by TCRdb to the reads, yields one record per CDR3 protein. This sample yields approximately 110,000 distinct CDR3 sequences, of which roughly 40% are seen a single time; around 70% belongs to the top ten. Study results and caveats: Dominant in the ex vivo response were TCR beta clonotypes restricted by HLA-C and specific for CMV.

The material sequenced was CD8+ T cells from cultured PBMCs, taken from culture after CMV antigen stimulation. V gene TRBV5-4 combines with J gene TRBJ2-3, with D possibly called TRBD1 or TRBD2 (5 bases each). This TCR was sampled from a human donor in good health (CMV status not recorded). Some clones in this sample may be carry-over from other donors' samples. The CDR3 protein is CASRRYMSGRLEGTADTQYF. CDR3 DNA: TGTGCCAGCAGGCGATACATGAGTGGTCGATTAGAGGGGACGGCAGATACGCAGTATTTT. Variable domain in full (rest from reference TRBV5-4 and TRBJ2-3): ETGVTQSPTHLIKTRGQQVTLRCSSQSGHNTVSWYQQALGQGPQFIFQYYREEENGRGNFPPRFSGLQFPNYSSELNVNALELDDSALYLCASRRYMSGRLEGTADTQYFGPGTRLTVL.